This T cell receptor beta chain emerged from a study of regulatory T cells in long-lasting Graves disease. Regarding the study as a whole: Reduced TCR diversity was observed in persistent Graves' patients versus newly diagnosed patients.

iRepertoire HTBI primers and Arm-PCR of CDR3 regions built TCR beta libraries. TCRdb ran MiXCR on the multiplex PCR reads and lists one entry per CDR3 protein. The sample holds 390,000 or so distinct CDR3 sequences, about 12% seen once. This clonotype was counted many times. The antigen is not known. This CDR3 region has 17 residues. Per the germline V gene, CDR1 is MDHEN and CDR2 is SYDVKM. V trimming: 9 bases; J trimming: 2 bases; junction bases outside the gene matches: 15. Time point noted: newly diagnosed GD, antithyroid drugs for less than 3 months. With RNA extracted from PBMCs as input, the TCR library was made. An endocrinology department in Xi'an, China, recruited the patients. A further study also used this sample, focusing on T cells in Graves' hyperthyroidism and ophthalmopathy. From that second work: First-round RT-PCR with HTBI primers amplified the TCR CDR3 region. Ophthalmopathy, as predicted by the model, came a median roughly 6.3 months after the prediction.

The starting material was peripheral blood mononuclear cells (PBMCs), obtained at new diagnosis, from a patient treated with antithyroid drugs. The TCR was taken from a woman in her late teens or twenties with Graves disease. The chain joins TRBV28 to TRBJ2-1; 8 bases are a match to TRBD2. The CDR3 nucleotides read TGTGCCAGTATTAATAGCGGGAACATAAGACCCTACAATGAGCAGTTCTTC. It encodes CASINSGNIRPYNEQFF.